A selection of T cell receptor beta chains follows, all from one sample in a study of blood T cell repertoires in COVID-19. Produced via immunoSEQ multiplex PCR; TCRdb's table is partial and in-frame only. Here the sample spans more than 4,000 clones, approximately 88% being singletons. The sample taken for sequencing was peripheral blood. These receptors all stem from a human donor in a cohort sampled during active COVID-19. The CDR3 runs from the conserved cysteine through the conserved F or W. A D gene is named only where the DNA matches it firmly. Size values are once, few and many counts, or a class for expanded clones, and some rows have none.

clone_size j_call v_call d_call cdr3_nt cdr3_aa
- TRBJ2-3 TRBV5-1 TRBD2 TGCGCCAGCAGCTCGGGACTAGCGGACAGCACAGATACGCAGTATTTT CASSSGLADSTDTQYF
- TRBJ1-4 TRBV28 - TGTGCCAGCAGTCCCGGGGGGCGAGAAAAACTGTTTTTT CASSPGGREKLFF
- TRBJ1-1 TRBV27 - TGTGCCAGCAGCCGTGAGAAGTTCACTGAAGCTTTCTTT CASSREKFTEAFF
- TRBJ1-2 TRBV28 TRBD1 TGTGCCAGCAGTCCAACAGGGGGTAACTATGGCTACACCTTC CASSPTGGNYGYTF
- TRBJ2-5 TRBV5-1 - TGCGCCAGCAGCTCTCCGGGTAGGGAGACCCAGTACTTC CASSSPGRETQYF
- TRBJ1-2 TRBV6-2/TRBV6-3 - TGTGCCAGCAGTTACAAGTGGGCCGGCACCCCTAACTATGGCTACACCTTC CASSYKWAGTPNYGYTF
- TRBJ2-4 TRBV5-3 TRBD1 TGTGCCAGAAGAGCCGGGACAGCCGGCTCCAAAAACATTCAGTACTTC CARRAGTAGSKNIQYF
- TRBJ1-1 TRBV9 - TGTGCCAGCAGCGTACATATTGGGGATGGGAGCACTGAAGCTTTCTTT CASSVHIGDGSTEAFF
- TRBJ2-1 TRBV5-6 - TGTGCCAGCAGCTCCCGGAGGTCCTACAATGAGCAGTTCTTC CASSSRRSYNEQFF
- TRBJ2-7 TRBV10-3 TRBD2 TGTGCCATCAAGGGGACTAGCGGGAGCTCCTACGAGCAGTGCTTC CAIKGTSGSSYEQCF
few TRBJ1-2 TRBV2 - TGTGCCAGCACTTTAGCCAGGGACTATGGCTACACCTTC CASTLARDYGYTF
- TRBJ1-1 TRBV7-9 TRBD1 TGTGCCAGCAGCTTACTTTACGGGACAGGGAACACTGAAGCTTTCTTT CASSLLYGTGNTEAFF
- TRBJ2-3 TRBV10-2 TRBD2 TGCGCCAGCGGACGACTAGCGGGAAACACAGATACGCAGTATTTT CASGRLAGNTDTQYF
- TRBJ2-2 TRBV12-3/TRBV12-4 TRBD1 TGTGCCAGCGTCAGGGGGCAGGTCGGGGAGCTGTTTTTT CASVRGQVGELFF
- TRBJ2-1 TRBV30 TRBD1 TGTGCCTGGGGGACAGGGGGCCAGAGGGAGCAGTTCTTC CAWGTGGQREQFF
- TRBJ1-1 TRBV7-9 - TGTGCCAGCAGGGGGGGGGCAGGTGCCCTTGGTACTGAAGCTTTCTTT CASRGGAGALGTEAFF
few TRBJ2-4 TRBV28 - TGTGCCAGCAGTCGAAGGTCAGGGGCCAAAAACATTCAGTACTTC CASSRRSGAKNIQYF
- TRBJ1-4 TRBV9 TRBD1 TGTGCCAGCAGCATTACAGGGGCAACTAATGAAAAACTGTTTTTT CASSITGATNEKLFF
- TRBJ2-7 TRBV19 TRBD1 TGTGCCAGTAAACCCGGACAGGGATACTACGAGCAGTACTTC CASKPGQGYYEQYF
- TRBJ2-3 TRBV15 - TGTGCCGCCAGCCCTGGGCGGACTAGCACAGATACGCAGTATTTT CAASPGRTSTDTQYF
- TRBJ2-1 TRBV12-5 TRBD2 TGTGCTAGTGGGCTAGCGGGAGGGTGGCGTGAGCAGTTCTTC CASGLAGGWREQFF
- TRBJ2-7 TRBV6-2/TRBV6-3 - TGTGCCAGCAGTACCCTTGGCAGGGCTTCCTACGAGCAGTACTTC CASSTLGRASYEQYF
- TRBJ1-2 TRBV28 TRBD1 TGTGCCAGCACCCTGACAGGGGGCGCGTATGGCTACACCTTC CASTLTGGAYGYTF
- TRBJ1-3 TRBV19 - TGTGCCAGTAGTCCCTTGGGCGTAAGCTCTGGAAACACCATATATTTT CASSPLGVSSGNTIYF
- TRBJ1-2 TRBV28 TRBD1 TGTGCCAGCAGTACCTCCGGGACAGGGGGCGGCTACACCTTC CASSTSGTGGGYTF
- TRBJ1-1 TRBV6-5 TRBD1 TGTGCCAGCAGTTACCGGCAGGGGGCTATCCTGGCTGAAGCTTTCTTT CASSYRQGAILAEAFF
- TRBJ2-5 TRBV2 - TGTGCCAGGAGGCCCTTGGACAGCCAAGAGACCCAGTACTTC CARRPLDSQETQYF